The T cell receptor (beta chain) under discussion was sequenced for a study of cytomegalovirus exposure and HLA in healthy donors. General study results and limits: Reports indicate that TCR beta sequences accurately predicted the HLA-A and HLA-B alleles of most subjects. For cytomegalovirus status, the classifier reportedly gave diagnoses with high specificity and sensitivity. Researchers catalogued approximately 160 TCR beta chains as cytomegalovirus-associated.

Donors in the study were healthy people who gave bone marrow. 60 Vbeta and 13 Jbeta primers were used in PCR. The repertoire was sequenced with immunoSEQ multiplex PCR; TCRdb's copy has only in-frame clones and lacks some. The data show about 100,000 clones, around 80% seen once. For this clone: Its antigen is not known. Compared with germline, one end of the junction differs, possibly owing to a read error.

Germline V gives CDR1 SEHNR, CDR2 FQNEAQ (reference sequence). The CDR3 runs to 15 residues. The chain has TRBV7-9 and TRBJ1-1; D is ambiguous. The specimen sequenced was PBMCs. This clonotype was sampled from a woman aged 55-69 years in good health and CMV-seronegative. CDR3 loop: CASSQDPARRDGAFF. CDR3 DNA: TGCGCCAGCAGCCAAGATCCCGCACGCCGGGATGGAGCTTTCTTT.